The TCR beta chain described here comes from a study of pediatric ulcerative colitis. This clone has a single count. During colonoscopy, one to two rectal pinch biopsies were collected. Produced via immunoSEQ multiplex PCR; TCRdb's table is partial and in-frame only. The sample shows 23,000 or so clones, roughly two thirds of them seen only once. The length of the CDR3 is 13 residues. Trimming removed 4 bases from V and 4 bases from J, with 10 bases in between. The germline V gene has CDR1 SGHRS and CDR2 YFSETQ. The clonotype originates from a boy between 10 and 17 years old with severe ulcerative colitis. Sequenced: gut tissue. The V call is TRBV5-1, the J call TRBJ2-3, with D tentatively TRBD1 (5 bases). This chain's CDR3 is CASSAPQADTQYF. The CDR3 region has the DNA TGCGCCAGCAGCGCCCCACAGGCAGATACGCAGTATTTT.